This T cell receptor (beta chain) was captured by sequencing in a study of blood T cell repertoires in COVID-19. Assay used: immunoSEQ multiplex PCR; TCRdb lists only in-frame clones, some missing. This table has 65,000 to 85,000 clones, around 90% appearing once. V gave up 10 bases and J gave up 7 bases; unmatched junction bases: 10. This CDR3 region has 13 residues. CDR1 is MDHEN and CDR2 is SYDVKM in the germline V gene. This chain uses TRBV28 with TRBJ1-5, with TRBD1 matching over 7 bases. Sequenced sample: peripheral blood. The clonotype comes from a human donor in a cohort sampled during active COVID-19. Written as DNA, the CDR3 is TGTGCCACGAACAGGGGCGTTGGGCAGCCCCAGCATTTT. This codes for CATNRGVGQPQHF.